These 6 T cell receptor beta chains were all obtained from the same sample, sequenced in a study of blood T cell repertoires in COVID-19. The protocol was immunoSEQ multiplex PCR, while the TCRdb copy is restricted to in-frame clones and leaves out a portion. The repertoire includes 200,000 to 300,000 clones, 80% to 85% of them detected once, and about an eighth sits in the top ten. What was sequenced was peripheral blood. These receptor sequences come from a woman aged 55-69 years with active or convalescent COVID-19.

This clone came up once. The chain joins TRBV10-3 to TRBJ1-1; perhaps TRBD1 as D (5 bases). Between the trimmed V and J ends, which lost 3 bases and 4 bases, there was a span of 12 bases. The CDR3 is 14 residues long. Germline assignment: CDR1 ENHRY and CDR2 SYGVKD. CDR3 nucleotide sequence: TGTGCCATCAGTGATGTCGGGGGAGCCACTGAAGCTTTCTTT. Its protein product is CAISDVGGATEAFF.

V and J are TRBV5-6 and TRBJ1-5; D perhaps matches TRBD1 (6 bases). The CDR3 consists of 13 residues. Trimming left V 7 bases short and J 7 bases short, with 15 bases between. Germline V gene sequence: CDR1 SGHDT, CDR2 YYEEEE. The CDR3 DNA follows: TGTGCCAGCGGAAAAGGGGGTGGGCAGCCCCAGCATTTT. Protein: CASGKGGGQPQHF.

The genes are TRBV4-3 and TRBJ1-2, with 7 bases fitting TRBD1. Germline assignment: CDR1 LGHNA and CDR2 YSLEER. The CDR3 extends over 15 amino acids. Unmatched junction bases numbered 3, after V lost 0 bases and J lost 2 bases. CDR3: CASSQDYRGNYGYTF. The CDR3 DNA is TGCGCCAGCAGCCAAGATTACAGGGGAAACTATGGCTACACCTTC.

In the case of this clone: Other DNA sequences in this sample translate to the same CDR3. The gene calls are TRBV19 and TRBJ2-1, with D possibly TRBD1 on 7 matching bases. This CDR3 comprises 15 residues. From germline, CDR1 is LNHDA and CDR2 SQIVND (reference sequence). Trimming took 3 bases from V and 4 from J, leaving 13 bases between them. CDR3 bases: TGTGCCAGTAGTATTTCGGCAGGGGGGTACAATGAGCAGTTCTTC. Translated: CASSISAGGYNEQFF.

The genes are TRBV7-9 and TRBJ2-1; 9 bases agree with TRBD2. Unmatched junction bases numbered 13, after V lost 0 bases and J lost 7 bases. Germline assignment: CDR1 SEHNR and CDR2 FQNEAQ (reference sequence). The CDR3 sequence is 18 residues long. This CDR3 reads CASSLAGTRGGASNEQFF. The CDR3 nucleotides are TGTGCCAGCAGCTTAGCGGGGACTCGCGGGGGGGCGAGTAATGAGCAGTTCTTC.

The V and J genes are TRBV5-1 and TRBJ2-7; D may be TRBD1 (5 bases). Germline V gene sequence: CDR1 SGHRS, CDR2 YFSETQ. Trimming left V 0 bases short and J 5 bases short, with 15 bases between. The CDR3 spans 15 residues. CDR3 bases: TGCGCCAGCAGCTTGGTTGTGGGGCGAGCCCACGAGCAGTACTTC. The encoded protein is CASSLVVGRAHEQYF.